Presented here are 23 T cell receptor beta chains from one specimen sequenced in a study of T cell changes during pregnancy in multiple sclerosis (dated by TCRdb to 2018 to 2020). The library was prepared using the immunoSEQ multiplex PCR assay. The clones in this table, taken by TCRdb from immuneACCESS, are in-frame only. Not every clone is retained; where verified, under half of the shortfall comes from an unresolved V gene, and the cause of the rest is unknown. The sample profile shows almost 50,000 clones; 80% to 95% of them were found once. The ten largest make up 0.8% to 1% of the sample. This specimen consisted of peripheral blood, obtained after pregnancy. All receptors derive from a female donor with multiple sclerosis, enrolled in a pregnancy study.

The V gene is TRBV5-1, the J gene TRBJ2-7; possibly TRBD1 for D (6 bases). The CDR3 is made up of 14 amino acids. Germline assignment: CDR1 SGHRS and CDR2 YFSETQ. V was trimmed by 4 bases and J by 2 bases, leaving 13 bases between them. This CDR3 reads CASSPSGQTYEQYF. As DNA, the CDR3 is TGCGCCAGCAGCCCCTCGGGACAAACCTACGAGCAGTACTTC.

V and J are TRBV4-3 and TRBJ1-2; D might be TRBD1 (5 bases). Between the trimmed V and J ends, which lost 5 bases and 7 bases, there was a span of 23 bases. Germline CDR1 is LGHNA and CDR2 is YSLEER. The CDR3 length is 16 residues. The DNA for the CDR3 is TGCGCCAGCAGCGCTACGGGTCCAGGGAAGTTTGGTGGCTACACCTTC. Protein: CASSATGPGKFGGYTF.

CDR3 sequence reads: CATAEDSSETQYF. CDR3 nucleotide sequence: TGTGCCACCGCCGAAGACAGTTCAGAGACCCAGTACTTC. This rearrangement joins TRBV19 to TRBJ2-5; TRBD1 is a possible D gene (5 bases). The CDR3 is 13 amino acids. Germline V CDR1 and CDR2: LNHDA, SQIVND (reference sequence). Trimming shortened V by 10 bases and J by 4 bases, and 16 bases separated the two germline ends.

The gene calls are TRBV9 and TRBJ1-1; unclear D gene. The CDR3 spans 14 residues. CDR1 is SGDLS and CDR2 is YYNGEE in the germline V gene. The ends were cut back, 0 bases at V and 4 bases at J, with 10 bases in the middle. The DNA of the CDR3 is TGTGCCAGCAGCGTAGCCACCCTCGGCACTGAAGCTTTCTTT. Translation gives CASSVATLGTEAFF. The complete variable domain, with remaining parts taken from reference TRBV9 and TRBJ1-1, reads DSGVTQTPKHLITATGQRVTLRCSPRSGDLSVYWYQQSLDQGLQFLIQYYNGEERAKGNILERFSAQQFPDLHSELNLSSLELGDSALYFCASSVATLGTEAFFGQGTRLTVV.

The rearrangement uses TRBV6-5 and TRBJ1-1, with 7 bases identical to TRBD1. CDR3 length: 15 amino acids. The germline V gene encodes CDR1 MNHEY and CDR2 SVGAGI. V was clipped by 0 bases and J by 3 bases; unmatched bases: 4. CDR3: CASSYSEGADTEAFF. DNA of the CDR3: TGTGCCAGCAGTTACTCAGAGGGGGCGGACACTGAAGCTTTCTTT.

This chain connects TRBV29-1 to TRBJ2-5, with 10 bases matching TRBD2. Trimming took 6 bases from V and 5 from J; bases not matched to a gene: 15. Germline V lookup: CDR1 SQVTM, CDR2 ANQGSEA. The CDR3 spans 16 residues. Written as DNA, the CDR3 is TGCAGCGTCCTCTTCCTTTCGAGACTAGCGGGTGAGACCCAGTACTTC. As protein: CSVLFLSRLAGETQYF.

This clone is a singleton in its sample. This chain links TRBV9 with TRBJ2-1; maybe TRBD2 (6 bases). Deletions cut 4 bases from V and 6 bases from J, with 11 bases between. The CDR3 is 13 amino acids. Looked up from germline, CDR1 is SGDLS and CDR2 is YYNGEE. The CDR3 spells CASSTGLGNEQFF. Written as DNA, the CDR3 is TGTGCCAGCAGCACGGGACTGGGCAATGAGCAGTTCTTC. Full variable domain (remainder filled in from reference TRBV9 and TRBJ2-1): DSGVTQTPKHLITATGQRVTLRCSPRSGDLSVYWYQQSLDQGLQFLIQYYNGEERAKGNILERFSAQQFPDLHSELNLSSLELGDSALYFCASSTGLGNEQFFGPGTRLTVL.

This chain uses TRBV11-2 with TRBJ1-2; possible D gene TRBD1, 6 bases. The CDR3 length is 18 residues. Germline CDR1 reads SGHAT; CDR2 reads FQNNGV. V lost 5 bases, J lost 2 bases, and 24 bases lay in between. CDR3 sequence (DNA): TGTGCCAGCAGCCTCCCTCCTGGGGGCAGACTTCGCAACTATGGCTACACCTTC. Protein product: CASSLPPGGRLRNYGYTF. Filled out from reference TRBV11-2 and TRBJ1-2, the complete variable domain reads EAGVAQSPRYKIIEKRQSVAFWCNPISGHATLYWYQQILGQGPKLLIQFQNNGVVDDSQLPKDRFSAERLKGVDSTLKIQPAKLEDSAVYLCASSLPPGGRLRNYGYTFGSGTRLTVV.

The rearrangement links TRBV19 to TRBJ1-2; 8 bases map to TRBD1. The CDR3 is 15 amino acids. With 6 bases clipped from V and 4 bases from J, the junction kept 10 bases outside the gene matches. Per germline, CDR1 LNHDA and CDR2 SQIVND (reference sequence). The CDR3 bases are TGTGCCAGTAGCCCACAGGGGGTCTCAGGCTATGGCTACACCTTC. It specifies CASSPQGVSGYGYTF.

The CDR3 DNA is TGTGCCAGCAGGCTGGAGGGGCATGAAAAACTGTTTTTT. Amino acid sequence: CASRLEGHEKLFF. The chain joins TRBV6-5 to TRBJ1-4; D is perhaps TRBD1 (5 bases). The V gene lost 6 bases and the J gene lost 6 bases, with 11 bases spanning the gap. This CDR3 contains 13 residues. Germline-derived CDR1 and CDR2 are MNHEY and SVGAGI.

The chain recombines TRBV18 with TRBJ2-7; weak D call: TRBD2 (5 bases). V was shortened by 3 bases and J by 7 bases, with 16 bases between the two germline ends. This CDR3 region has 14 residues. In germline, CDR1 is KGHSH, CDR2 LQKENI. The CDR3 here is CASSPSPIPGEQYF. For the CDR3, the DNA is TGTGCCAGCTCACCGTCGCCAATTCCGGGGGAGCAGTACTTC.

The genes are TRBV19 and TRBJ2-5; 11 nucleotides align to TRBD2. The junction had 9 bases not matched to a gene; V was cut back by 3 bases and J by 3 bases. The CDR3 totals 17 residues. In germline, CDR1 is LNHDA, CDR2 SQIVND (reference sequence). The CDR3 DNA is TGTGCCAGTAGTATGATAGCGGGGGGGCAATTCGAAGAGACCCAGTACTTC. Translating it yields CASSMIAGGQFEETQYF.

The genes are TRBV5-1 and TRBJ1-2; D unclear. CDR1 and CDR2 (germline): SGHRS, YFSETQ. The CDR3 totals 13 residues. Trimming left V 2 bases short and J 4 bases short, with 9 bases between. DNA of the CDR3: TGCGCCAGCAGCTTCCTAGTGGGCTATGGCTACACCTTC. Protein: CASSFLVGYGYTF.

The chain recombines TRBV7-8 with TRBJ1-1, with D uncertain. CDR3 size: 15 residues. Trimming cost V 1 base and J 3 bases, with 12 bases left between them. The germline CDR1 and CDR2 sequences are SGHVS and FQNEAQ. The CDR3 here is CASSLVPGLYTEAFF. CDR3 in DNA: TGTGCCAGCAGCTTAGTTCCGGGGTTGTACACTGAAGCTTTCTTT.

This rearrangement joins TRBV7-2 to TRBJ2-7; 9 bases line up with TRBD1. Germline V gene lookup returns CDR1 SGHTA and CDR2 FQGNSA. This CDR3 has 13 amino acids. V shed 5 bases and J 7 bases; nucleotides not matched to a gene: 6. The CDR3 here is CASSGTGPEEQYF. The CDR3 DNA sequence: TGTGCCAGCAGCGGGACAGGGCCAGAGGAGCAGTACTTC.

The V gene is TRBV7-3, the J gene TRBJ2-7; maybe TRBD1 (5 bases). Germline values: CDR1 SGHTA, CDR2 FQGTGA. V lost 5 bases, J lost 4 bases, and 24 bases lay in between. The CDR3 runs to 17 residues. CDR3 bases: TGTGCCAGCAGCAATCCGACAGATCCGAATTCCCGTTACGAGCAGTACTTC. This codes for CASSNPTDPNSRYEQYF.

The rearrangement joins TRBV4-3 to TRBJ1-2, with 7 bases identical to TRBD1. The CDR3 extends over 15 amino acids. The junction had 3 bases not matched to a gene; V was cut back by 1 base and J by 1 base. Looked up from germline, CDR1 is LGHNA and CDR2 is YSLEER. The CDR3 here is CASSQGPGGNYGYTF. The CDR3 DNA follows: TGCGCCAGCAGCCAAGGTCCAGGGGGTAACTATGGCTACACCTTC.

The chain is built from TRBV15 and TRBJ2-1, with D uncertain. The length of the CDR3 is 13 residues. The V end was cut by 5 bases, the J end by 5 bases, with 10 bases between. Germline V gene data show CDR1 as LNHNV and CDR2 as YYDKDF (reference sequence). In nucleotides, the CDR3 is TGTGCCACCAGCCGTCAGGTGGACAATGAGCAGTTCTTC. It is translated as CATSRQVDNEQFF.

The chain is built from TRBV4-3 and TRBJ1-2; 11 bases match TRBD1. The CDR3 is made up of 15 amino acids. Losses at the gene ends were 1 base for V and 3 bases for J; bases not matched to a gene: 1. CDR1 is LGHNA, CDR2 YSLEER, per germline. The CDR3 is CASSQGTGGDYGYTF. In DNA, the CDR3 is TGCGCCAGCAGCCAAGGGACAGGGGGCGACTATGGCTACACCTTC.

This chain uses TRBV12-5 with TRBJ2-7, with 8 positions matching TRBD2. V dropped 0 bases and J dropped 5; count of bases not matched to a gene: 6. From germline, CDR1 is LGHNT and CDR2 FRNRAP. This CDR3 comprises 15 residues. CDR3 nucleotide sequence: TGTGCTAGTGGTTTGGTACAGCGGGGGAACCACGAGCAGTACTTC. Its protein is CASGLVQRGNHEQYF.

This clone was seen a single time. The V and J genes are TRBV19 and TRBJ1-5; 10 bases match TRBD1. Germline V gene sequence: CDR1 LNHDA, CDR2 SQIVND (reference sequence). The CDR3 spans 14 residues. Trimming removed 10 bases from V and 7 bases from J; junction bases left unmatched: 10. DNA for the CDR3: TGTGCCACCTCAGGACAGGGGGTATGGCAGCCCCAGCATTTT. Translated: CATSGQGVWQPQHF. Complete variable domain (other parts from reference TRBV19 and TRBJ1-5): DGGITQSPKYLFRKEGQNVTLSCEQNLNHDAMYWYRQDPGQGLRLIYYSQIVNDFQKGDIAEGYSVSREKKESFPLTVTSAQKNPTAFYLCATSGQGVWQPQHFGDGTRLSIL.

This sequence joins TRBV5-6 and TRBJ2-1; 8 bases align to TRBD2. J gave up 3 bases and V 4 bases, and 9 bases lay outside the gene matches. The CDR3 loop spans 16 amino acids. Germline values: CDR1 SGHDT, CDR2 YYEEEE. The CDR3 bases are TGTGCCAGCAGCCGGAAGAGCGGGGGCTTCTACAATGAGCAGTTCTTC. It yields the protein CASSRKSGGFYNEQFF.

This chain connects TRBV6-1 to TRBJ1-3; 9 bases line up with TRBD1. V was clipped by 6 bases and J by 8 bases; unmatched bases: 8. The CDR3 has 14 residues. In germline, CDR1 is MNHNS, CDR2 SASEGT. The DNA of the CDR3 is TGTGCCAGCAGCGAGGGACAGGGAATAGACACCATATATTTT. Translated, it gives CASSEGQGIDTIYF.